This TCR beta chain was found in a study of blood T cell dynamics during melanoma immunotherapy. The length of the CDR3 is 15 residues. Germline assignment: CDR1 MGHDK and CDR2 SYGVNS. Trimming took 4 bases from V and 7 from J, leaving 16 bases between them. Libraries were prepared by immunoSEQ multiplex PCR; TCRdb keeps only in-frame clonotypes and omits some of them. Here the sample spans some 9,900 clones, around 89% being singletons. Time point of the sample: pre-treatment baseline. The sequence was obtained from a human donor with melanoma. J is TRBJ1-4 and V is TRBV25-1; tentatively, D is TRBD1 (5 bases). Source: blood, taken from a patient treated with checkpoint blockade. CDR3 coding DNA: TGTGCCAGCAGTGCACGACAGTCTGGGGGTGAAAAACTGTTTTTT. Amino acids: CASSARQSGGEKLFF.